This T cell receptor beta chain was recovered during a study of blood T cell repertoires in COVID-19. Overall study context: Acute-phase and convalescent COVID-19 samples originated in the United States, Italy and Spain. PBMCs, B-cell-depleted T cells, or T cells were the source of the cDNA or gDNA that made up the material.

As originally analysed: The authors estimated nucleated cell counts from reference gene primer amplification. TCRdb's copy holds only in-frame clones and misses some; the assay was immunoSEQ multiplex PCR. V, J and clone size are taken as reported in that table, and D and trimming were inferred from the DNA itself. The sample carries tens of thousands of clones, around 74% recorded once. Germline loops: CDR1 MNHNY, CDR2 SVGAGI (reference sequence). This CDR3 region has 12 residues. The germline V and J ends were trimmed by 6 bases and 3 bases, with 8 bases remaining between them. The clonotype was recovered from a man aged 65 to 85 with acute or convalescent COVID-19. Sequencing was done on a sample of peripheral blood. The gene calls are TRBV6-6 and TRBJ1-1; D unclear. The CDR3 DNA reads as TGTGCCAGCAGACCCGACTACACTGAAGCTTTCTTT. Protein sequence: CASRPDYTEAFF.